This T cell receptor beta chain originates from a study of cytomegalovirus exposure and HLA in healthy donors. Primers for the PCR totalled 60 Vbeta and 13 Jbeta. Produced via immunoSEQ multiplex PCR; TCRdb's table is partial and in-frame only. The sample carries fewer than 140,000 clones, 60% to 80% recorded once. Remarks on this clone: Its antigen is currently unknown.

Notes on the study in general: In a later analysis, common viral pathogens appeared linked to several of the most significant clusters. Reported performance of the classifier showed diagnosis of cytomegalovirus status with high specificity and sensitivity.

Sequences were obtained from PBMCs. The TCR originated in a boy younger than 18 in good health and CMV-seronegative.

The CDR3 sequence: CASSTPGLGGFF. CDR3 in DNA: TGTGCCAGCAGCACCCCAGGACTTGGGGGCTTCTTT. V is TRBV28 and J is TRBJ1-1; D perhaps matches TRBD1 (6 bases). Germline V gene sequence: CDR1 MDHEN, CDR2 SYDVKM. Trimming took off 6 bases at V and 14 bases at J, with 19 bases between the two ends. The CDR3 length is 12 residues. The entire variable domain, with the rest obtained from reference TRBV28 and TRBJ1-1, is as follows: DVKVTQSSRYLVKRTGEKVFLECVQDMDHENMFWYRQDPGLGLRLIYFSYDVKMKEKGDIPEGYSVSREKKERFSLILESASTNQTSMYLCASSTPGLGGFFGQGTRLTVV.